The next 21 T cell receptor beta chains were all read from a single sample in a study of Tregs in tolerant kidney transplant recipients. Only in-frame clones appear in the TCRdb table, and some are missing; sequencing was by immunoSEQ multiplex PCR. Here the sample spans around 85,000 clones, approximately 89% being singletons. The material sequenced was Tregs from blood, taken before the transplant. Every receptor here comes from a human donor who received a combined kidney and bone marrow transplant.

The chain couples TRBV4-2 to TRBJ1-1, with D uncertain. V dropped 3 bases and J dropped 1 base, with 9 bases sitting between them. CDR3 length equals 14 residues. Germline CDR1 is LGHNA and CDR2 is YNFKEQ. The CDR3 DNA reads as TGTGCCAGCAGCCACTTGGAGCAGAACACTGAAGCTTTCTTT. Translated: CASSHLEQNTEAFF.

In its sample, this clone was seen once. The chain links TRBV11-2 to TRBJ1-2, with a weak D call TRBD1 (5 bases). The CDR3 is 13 amino acids. CDR1 SGHAT and CDR2 FQNNGV come from the germline V gene. Trimming pared 1 base from V and 2 bases from J, leaving 5 bases between. The CDR3 sequence is CASSLGQNYGYTF. CDR3 coding DNA: TGTGCCAGCAGCTTAGGACAGAACTATGGCTACACCTTC.

This clone occurred once. Other nucleotide sequences in the sample specify the same CDR3. The rearrangement links TRBV15 to TRBJ2-3; TRBD2 matches 8 bases. This CDR3 is 16 amino acids long. CDR1 is LNHNV, CDR2 YYDKDF, per germline (reference sequence). With V trimmed by 0 bases and J by 4 bases, 6 bases remained unmatched. In nucleotides, the CDR3 is TGTGCCACCAGCAGAGATCAAGCGGGAGCGGCAGATACGCAGTATTTT. It yields the protein CATSRDQAGAADTQYF.

The rearrangement links TRBV9 to TRBJ2-2, with D uncertain. The ends were cut back, 1 base at V and 1 base at J, with 5 bases in the middle. Germline CDR1 is SGDLS and CDR2 is YYNGEE. There are 14 residues in the CDR3. This CDR3 reads CASSVSGNTGELFF. The CDR3 region has the DNA TGTGCCAGCAGCGTATCCGGGAACACCGGGGAGCTGTTTTTT.

V and J are TRBV19 and TRBJ1-4, with 7 bases that match TRBD1. Germline assignment: CDR1 LNHDA and CDR2 SQIVND (reference sequence). CDR3 size: 14 residues. V was clipped by 5 bases and J by 5 bases; unmatched bases: 5. The CDR3 nucleotides are TGTGCCAGTAGTCGACAGGGATACAATGAAAAACTGTTTTTT. It encodes CASSRQGYNEKLFF.

V is TRBV10-3 and J is TRBJ2-4; D not resolved. The CDR3 sequence is 16 residues long. V was clipped by 2 bases and J by 0 bases, with 11 bases between them. Germline V CDR1 and CDR2: ENHRY, SYGVKD. In DNA form, the CDR3 reads TGTGCCATCAGTGAGGGGCCGAGACTAGCCAAAAACATTCAGTACTTC. This encodes CAISEGPRLAKNIQYF.

The J gene is TRBJ2-5, the V gene TRBV7-2, with 13 bases identical to TRBD2. The J call may be wrong; the DNA end is better matched by TRBJ2-7. The CDR3 has 15 residues. Germline CDR1 is SGHTA and CDR2 is FQGNSA. As DNA, the CDR3 is TGTGCCAGCAGCTTTACTAGCGGGAGGGTCGCCGAGCAGTACTTC. This encodes CASSFTSGRVAEQYF.

On this clone: Other nucleotide sequences in the sample specify the same CDR3. The chain combines TRBV7-2 with TRBJ1-5, with no clear D. Deletions cut 1 base from V and 7 bases from J, with 8 bases between. Germline-derived CDR1 and CDR2 are SGHTA and FQGNSA. The CDR3 has 13 residues. As DNA, the CDR3 is TGTGCCAGCAGCTTAGAAGGGCGGCAGCCCCAGCATTTT. Its protein is CASSLEGRQPQHF.

This clone was observed once. The V gene is TRBV2, the J gene TRBJ1-5, with D unclear. This CDR3 has 14 amino acids. CDR1 is SNHLY, CDR2 FYNNEI, per germline. The V end lost 9 bases, the J end lost 3 bases, and 15 bases lay between the germline ends. The CDR3, as DNA: TGTGCCAGTCGACTCGGGGTTAACAATCAGCCCCAGCATTTT. Translation gives CASRLGVNNQPQHF.

The chain joins TRBV30 to TRBJ1-5; weak D call: TRBD1 (6 bases). Germline CDR1 reads GTSNPN; CDR2 reads SVGIG (reference sequence). This CDR3 comprises 15 residues. Deletions cut 1 base from V and 1 base from J, with 11 bases between. The CDR3 nucleotides read TGTGCCTGGAGTGCGGGGGGGCTGAGCAATCAGCCCCAGCATTTT. Translating gives CAWSAGGLSNQPQHF.

This clone was observed once. This sequence joins TRBV27 and TRBJ2-7; D call uncertain. V was trimmed by 5 bases and J by 7 bases, leaving 21 bases between them. Germline CDR1 reads MNHEY; CDR2 reads SMNVEV (reference sequence). This CDR3 is built from 15 residues. The CDR3 DNA is TGTGCCAGCAGTCCACAGACACTCCAGGATGGGGAGCAGTACTTC. Encoded protein: CASSPQTLQDGEQYF.

In its sample, this clone was seen once. J is TRBJ2-7 and V is TRBV7-2; 7 bases align to TRBD1. Unmatched junction bases numbered 9, after V lost 4 bases and J lost 3 bases. Germline loops: CDR1 SGHTA, CDR2 FQGNSA. The CDR3 extends over 15 amino acids. In DNA form, the CDR3 reads TGTGCCAGCAGCTACCGGGACAGTAAAGGCTACGAGCAGTACTTC. Its translation: CASSYRDSKGYEQYF.

This chain joins TRBV6-5 and TRBJ2-7, with 11 bases lining up with TRBD1. V lost 5 bases, J lost 3 bases, and 6 bases stayed unmatched. The length of the CDR3 is 15 residues. Germline loops: CDR1 MNHEY, CDR2 SVGAGI. CDR3 in amino acids: CASSTPGQGVYEQYF. The CDR3 DNA is TGTGCCAGCAGTACCCCGGGACAGGGGGTCTACGAGCAGTACTTC.

V and J are TRBV4-1 and TRBJ2-5; 7 positions match TRBD2. J gave up 4 bases and V 4 bases, and 3 bases lay outside the gene matches. This CDR3 has 13 residues. The germline V gene has CDR1 MGHRA and CDR2 YSYEKL. CDR3: CASSRGLRETQYF. The CDR3, as DNA: TGCGCCAGCAGCCGGGGACTAAGAGAGACCCAGTACTTC.

V usage is TRBV5-1 and J usage is TRBJ2-3, with D perhaps TRBD2 (6 bases). Germline V gives CDR1 SGHRS, CDR2 YFSETQ. The CDR3 has 15 amino acids. Trimming took 4 bases from V and 2 from J, leaving 14 bases between them. As DNA, the CDR3 is TGCGCCAGCAGCCCCCGGGGGTGGGCCACAGATACGCAGTATTTT. Translated: CASSPRGWATDTQYF.

V gene TRBV10-3 combines with J gene TRBJ2-2; D gene uncertain. Germline V gene lookup returns CDR1 ENHRY and CDR2 SYGVKD. The CDR3 runs 13 residues. Trimming left V 3 bases short and J 6 bases short, with 8 bases between. CDR3 coding DNA: TGTGCCATCAGTGACACCCGGTCCGGGGAGCTGTTTTTT. As protein: CAISDTRSGELFF.

The chain links TRBV18 to TRBJ1-1; maybe TRBD1 (6 bases). Trimming took off 2 bases at V and 9 bases at J, with 10 bases between the two ends. Looked up from germline, CDR1 is KGHSH and CDR2 is LQKENI. The CDR3 extends over 12 amino acids. The CDR3 coding sequence is TGTGCCAGCTCACCAGACCGGGACAAAGCTTTCTTT. Protein: CASSPDRDKAFF.

This clone has just a few counts. The chain couples TRBV28 to TRBJ2-3; possible D gene TRBD2, 6 bases. The CDR3 has 16 amino acids. Trimming took off 4 bases at V and 0 bases at J, with 14 bases between the two ends. Germline V CDR1 and CDR2: MDHEN, SYDVKM. The CDR3 region has the DNA TGTGCCAGCAGTTCACCGGGACTGGATAGCACAGATACGCAGTATTTT. Amino acid sequence: CASSSPGLDSTDTQYF.

The rearrangement links TRBV9 to TRBJ2-6, with D uncertain. The V gene lost 4 bases and the J gene lost 4 bases, with 12 bases spanning the gap. CDR1 SGDLS and CDR2 YYNGEE come from the germline V gene. There are 15 residues in the CDR3. The CDR3, as DNA: TGTGCCAGCAGCCCAGCGAGTGCAGGGGCCAACGTCCTGACTTTC. Protein sequence: CASSPASAGANVLTF.

The V and J genes are TRBV11-2 and TRBJ2-4; a possible D gene is TRBD1 (6 bases). CDR3 length equals 15 residues. In germline, CDR1 is SGHAT, CDR2 FQNNGV. The ends were cut back, 5 bases at V and 0 bases at J, with 11 bases in the middle. CDR3 in DNA: TGTGCCAGCAGCAAGGACAGTCTAGCCAAAAACATTCAGTACTTC. Translated: CASSKDSLAKNIQYF.

The J gene is TRBJ1-4, the V gene TRBV2, with D maybe TRBD1 (5 bases). This CDR3 contains 15 residues. CDR1 is SNHLY, CDR2 FYNNEI, per germline. Trimming took off 3 bases at V and 8 bases at J, with 16 bases between the two ends. CDR3 residues: CASSEGDRGEEKLFF. The CDR3 nucleotides are TGTGCCAGCAGTGAGGGAGACAGAGGGGAGGAAAAACTGTTTTTT.